These 17 T cell receptor beta chains share one sample of origin, sequenced in a study of Graves' ophthalmopathy and Graves' hyperthyroidism. RNA transcripts provided the template for amplifying TCR beta CDR3 regions. RT-PCR in the first round used HTBI primers; a second-round multiplex PCR followed. TCRdb recomputed calls from the multiplex PCR reads with MiXCR, one row per CDR3 protein. This sample has some 380,000 distinct CDR3 sequences, with 15% to 17% found just once. The sequencing input was peripheral blood. The receptors were sampled from a woman younger than 30 with stable Graves' hyperthyroidism.

This chain joins TRBV7-2 and TRBJ1-1; a possible D gene is TRBD1 (6 bases). V lost 2 bases and J 0 bases, leaving 16 bases between the germline ends. The germline CDR1 and CDR2 sequences are SGHTA and FQGNSA. The CDR3 is 17 amino acids. The chain's CDR3 is CASSLPGGGLMNTEAFF. For the CDR3, the DNA is TGTGCCAGCAGCTTACCGGGCGGGGGGCTTATGAACACTGAAGCTTTCTTT.

There are many counts of this clonotype. The gene calls are TRBV9 and TRBJ1-2, with D unclear. V was trimmed by 4 bases and J by 8 bases, leaving 9 bases between them. The germline V gene encodes CDR1 SGDLS and CDR2 YYNGEE. The CDR3 is made up of 11 amino acids. The CDR3 is CASSTRMGYTF. In DNA form, the CDR3 reads TGTGCCAGCAGCACACGCATGGGCTACACCTTC. The full variable domain, with the rest looked up from reference TRBV9 and TRBJ1-2, is DSGVTQTPKHLITATGQRVTLRCSPRSGDLSVYWYQQSLDQGLQFLIQYYNGEERAKGNILERFSAQQFPDLHSELNLSSLELGDSALYFCASSTRMGYTFGSGTRLTVV.

This clonotype was seen only a few times. This chain joins TRBV6-5 and TRBJ2-4; tentatively, D is TRBD1 or TRBD2 (5 bases each). Germline loops: CDR1 MNHEY, CDR2 SVGAGI. Trimming removed 2 bases from V and 0 bases from J, with 14 bases in between. The CDR3 has 17 residues. CDR3 DNA sequence: TGTGCCAGCAGTTACAGTTACGGGGCTTTAGCCAAAAACATTCAGTACTTC. It translates to CASSYSYGALAKNIQYF.

The sample holds many counts of this clonotype. The rearrangement links TRBV9 to TRBJ2-5; 14 bases line up with TRBD2. The CDR3 loop spans 14 amino acids. Per germline, CDR1 SGDLS and CDR2 YYNGEE. Trimming removed 2 bases from V and 7 bases from J; junction bases left unmatched: 1. Here the CDR3 DNA reads TGTGCCAGCAGCGTCGGACTAGCGGGGGGGACCCAGTACTTC. Translated: CASSVGLAGGTQYF.

This clonotype was seen at least ten times. Just one base apart from a much larger clone, this may be a read error. The rearrangement joins TRBV12-3 or TRBV12-4 to TRBJ1-1; D is uncertain. The CDR3 extends over 12 amino acids. The CDR3 sequence: CASSLGNAEAFF. The CDR3 DNA is TGTGCCAGCAGTTTGGGGAACGCTGAAGCTTTCTTT.

There are a few counts of this clonotype. This chain joins TRBV4-1 and TRBJ2-7; possibly TRBD1 for D (5 bases). V lost 0 bases to trimming and J lost 0 bases, with 12 bases between them. The CDR3 totals 16 residues. CDR1 is MGHRA, CDR2 YSYEKL, per germline. For the CDR3, the DNA is TGCGCCAGCAGCCAAGAAGGCACAGGATCCTCCTACGAGCAGTACTTC. Translated, it gives CASSQEGTGSSYEQYF.

This clonotype was observed at least ten times. This chain links TRBV19 with TRBJ1-5; 8 nucleotides match TRBD1. This CDR3 region has 14 residues. Unmatched junction bases numbered 7, after V lost 8 bases and J lost 4 bases. Germline CDR1 reads LNHDA; CDR2 reads SQIVND (reference sequence). The CDR3 sequence: CASEDRAINQPQHF. In DNA form, the CDR3 reads TGTGCCAGTGAGGACAGGGCGATTAATCAGCCCCAGCATTTT.

In its sample, this clonotype was seen many times. The rearrangement uses TRBV6-5 and TRBJ2-2, with 10 positions matching TRBD1. The CDR3 extends over 15 amino acids. Germline trimming cut 5 bases from V and 4 bases from J; bases unmatched to any gene: 4. From germline, CDR1 is MNHEY and CDR2 SVGAGI. The CDR3 bases are TGTGCCAGCAGTATCGACAGGGGGCCCACCGGGGAGCTGTTTTTT. Translated, it gives CASSIDRGPTGELFF.

The J gene is TRBJ1-6, the V gene TRBV11-2; maybe TRBD1 (6 bases). This CDR3 contains 15 residues. Germline assignment: CDR1 SGHAT and CDR2 FQNNGV. Trimming left V 5 bases short and J 7 bases short, with 15 bases between. As DNA, the CDR3 is TGTGCCAGCAGCCTTTCGACAGGCGGCAATTCACCCCTCCACTTT. Translated: CASSLSTGGNSPLHF.

This clonotype occurred many times. The chain uses TRBV19 and TRBJ1-3; 7 positions agree with TRBD1. The germline V gene encodes CDR1 LNHDA and CDR2 SQIVND (reference sequence). The CDR3 contains 14 residues. Losses at the gene ends were 5 bases for V and 4 bases for J; bases not matched to a gene: 5. Written as DNA, the CDR3 is TGTGCCAGTAGTCCGACAGGGACCGGAAACACCATATATTTT. Residues: CASSPTGTGNTIYF.

This clonotype was recorded many times. This chain connects TRBV25-1 to TRBJ2-7; D possibly corresponds to TRBD2 (5 bases). The CDR3 is 14 amino acids. Trimming cost V 3 bases and J 4 bases, with 13 bases left between them. Germline CDR1 is MGHDK and CDR2 is SYGVNS. The CDR3 region has the DNA TGTGCCAGCAGTGATCAGACTACATCATACGAGCAGTACTTC. Translated, it gives CASSDQTTSYEQYF.

This clonotype has at least ten counts. V is TRBV20-1 and J is TRBJ1-2; TRBD1 is a possible D gene (5 bases). CDR1 is DFQATT, CDR2 SNEGSKA, per germline (reference sequence). Between the trimmed V and J ends, which lost 6 bases and 6 bases, there was a span of 23 bases. The CDR3 consists of 15 residues. The CDR3, as DNA: TGCAGTGCCCGTGAGGAGCGGGCAGGGCGGGATGGCTACACCTTC. Amino acid sequence: CSAREERAGRDGYTF.

This clonotype was seen many times. J is TRBJ1-1 and V is TRBV6-2 or TRBV6-3; the D gene is possibly TRBD1 (6 bases). The germline gives CDR1 MNHEY, CDR2 SVGEGT. CDR3 length equals 19 residues. V lost 0 bases to trimming and J lost 0 bases, with 20 bases between them. This CDR3 reads CASSYSRGAGNLLNTEAFF. The DNA for the CDR3 is TGTGCCAGCAGTTACTCGAGGGGGGCAGGGAATTTACTGAACACTGAAGCTTTCTTT.

This clonotype was counted ten times or more. Here the CDR3 DNA reads TGCAGTGCCTACGGGGTACAAGAGACCCAGTACTTC. The encoded protein is CSAYGVQETQYF. The chain couples TRBV20-1 to TRBJ2-5; the D gene is possibly TRBD2 (5 bases). This CDR3 contains 12 residues. Germline CDR1 DFQATT, CDR2 SNEGSKA (reference sequence). V was shortened by 6 bases and J by 2 bases, with 10 bases between the two germline ends.

In regard to this clonotype: Since a much larger clone is just one base distant, this may be a read error. The chain employs TRBV6-1 and TRBJ2-2; possibly TRBD1 for D (6 bases). CDR3 length: 15 amino acids. Germline assignment: CDR1 MNHNS and CDR2 SASEGT. Trimming removed 4 bases at V and 0 bases at J, with 9 bases between. The CDR3: CASSVPGANTGELFF. DNA of the CDR3: TGTGCCAGCAGTGTACCAGGGGCGAACACCGGGGAGCTGTTTTTT.

Many counts were recorded for this clonotype. The gene calls are TRBV4-2 and TRBJ2-7, with 10 bases identical to TRBD2. The CDR3 covers 20 residues. Looked up from germline, CDR1 is LGHNA and CDR2 is YNFKEQ. Trimming took 4 bases from V and 1 from J; bases not matched to a gene: 19. CDR3 protein: CASSPPSVAGGFSISYEQYF. The CDR3 DNA is TGTGCCAGCAGCCCACCCTCGGTAGCGGGGGGATTTTCGATATCCTACGAGCAGTACTTC.

In this sample, this clonotype turned up many times. The V gene is TRBV7-9, the J gene TRBJ2-2; no firm D call. The CDR3 extends over 12 amino acids. Germline V lookup: CDR1 SEHNR, CDR2 FQNEAQ (reference sequence). V was trimmed by 5 bases and J by 5 bases, leaving 6 bases between them. The CDR3 loop is CASSRSTGELFF. The CDR3 DNA reads TGTGCCAGCAGCAGGTCGACCGGGGAGCTGTTTTTT.